This section outlines one T cell receptor (beta chain) sequence together with its context. There is no known antigen for this receptor. Base qualities are not recorded, but no much larger clone differs from it by a single base. Counted from cysteine to phenylalanine, this CDR3 has 15 amino acids. CDR3 DNA is the only sequence kept; it has 45 bases, read in frame from the first base. Per the germline V gene, SGHNT is the CDR1 and YENEEA is the CDR2. Cut back by 0 bases and 8 bases, the V and J ends lie 14 bases apart. Libraries came from the immunoSEQ multiplex PCR assay. Here the immuneACCESS table is served through TCRdb, limited to in-frame sequences with V and J called. Missing clones are a known gap in these copies; in checked studies unresolved V genes cover under half, and the rest lacks a known reason. This sample holds some 3,500 clones; roughly 92% were observed only once. The ten most abundant clones make up approximately 7.4% of the sample.

This entry comes from a study of tumor T cells in aggressive B-cell lymphoma (TCRdb year 2017). The receptor comes from an adult with diffuse large B cell lymphoma. The sequenced sample consisted of tumor tissue. The V gene is TRBV11-3 and the J gene is TRBJ2-1; the D region possibly corresponds to TRBD2 (6 bases align). The base sequence is TGTGCCAGCAGCTTAGATTCTCGGGGGAAGGATGAGCAGTTCTTC. Translated, it gives CASSLDSRGKDEQFF.